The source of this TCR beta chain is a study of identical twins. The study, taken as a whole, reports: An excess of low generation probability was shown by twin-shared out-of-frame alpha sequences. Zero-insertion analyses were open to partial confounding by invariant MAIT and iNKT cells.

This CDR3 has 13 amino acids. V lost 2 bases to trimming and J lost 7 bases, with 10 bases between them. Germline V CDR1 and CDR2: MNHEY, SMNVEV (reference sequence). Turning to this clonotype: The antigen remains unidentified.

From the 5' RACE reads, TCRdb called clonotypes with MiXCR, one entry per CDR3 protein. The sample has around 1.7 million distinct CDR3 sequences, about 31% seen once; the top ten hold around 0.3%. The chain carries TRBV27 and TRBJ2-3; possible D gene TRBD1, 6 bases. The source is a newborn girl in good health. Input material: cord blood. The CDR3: CASSLGDTYTQYF. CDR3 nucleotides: TGTGCCAGCAGTTTAGGGGACACCTATACGCAGTATTTT.